This T cell receptor (beta chain) was captured by sequencing in a study of blood T cell repertoires in COVID-19. Study overall: Nucleic acid was either cDNA or gDNA, and it came from T cells, B-cell-depleted T cells, or PBMCs.

Clones were read by immunoSEQ multiplex PCR, and TCRdb kept only the in-frame ones, dropping some. Of about 310,000 clones detected, 85% appear once; the ten largest clones hold approximately 1.9%. This CDR3 is built from 14 residues. Germline CDR1 is MNHEY and CDR2 is SVGEGT. V was trimmed by 6 bases and J by 7 bases, leaving 18 bases between them. The study recruited people aged about 18 to 90 years across approximately 23 US areas. Before they entered the study, exposed participants had met a COVID-19 case within 2 weeks. Sequenced material: PBMCs or T cells enriched from blood (not recorded which). V and J are TRBV6-2 or TRBV6-3 and TRBJ1-1; possible D gene TRBD1, 5 bases. The clonotype comes from a woman aged 25 to 39 who had been exposed to COVID-19. The CDR3 loop is CASSLSPQRGEAFF. The CDR3 bases are TGTGCCAGCAGCCTTTCCCCACAAAGGGGTGAAGCTTTCTTT.